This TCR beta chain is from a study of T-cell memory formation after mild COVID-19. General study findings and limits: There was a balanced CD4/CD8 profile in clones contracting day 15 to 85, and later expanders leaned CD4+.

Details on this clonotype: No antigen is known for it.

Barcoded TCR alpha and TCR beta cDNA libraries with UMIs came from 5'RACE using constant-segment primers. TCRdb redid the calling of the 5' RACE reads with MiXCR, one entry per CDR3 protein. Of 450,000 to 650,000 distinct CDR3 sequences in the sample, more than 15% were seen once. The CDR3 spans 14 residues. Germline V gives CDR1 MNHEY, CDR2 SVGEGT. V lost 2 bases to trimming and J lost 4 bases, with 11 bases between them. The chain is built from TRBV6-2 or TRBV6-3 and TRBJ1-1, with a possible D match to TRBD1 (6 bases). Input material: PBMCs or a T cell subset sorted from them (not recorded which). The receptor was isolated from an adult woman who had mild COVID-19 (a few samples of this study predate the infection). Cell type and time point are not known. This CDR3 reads CASSYAGGPTEAFF. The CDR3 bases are TGTGCCAGCAGTTACGCCGGGGGGCCCACTGAAGCTTTCTTT.